These 20 T cell receptor beta chains were all obtained from the same sample, sequenced in a study of regulatory T cells in long-lasting Graves disease. Construction of the TCR beta libraries employed iRepertoire HTBI primers in conjunction with Arm-PCR of CDR3 regions. TCRdb reanalysed the multiplex PCR reads using MiXCR and keeps one entry per CDR3 protein. The top ten clones hold over 15% of a sample with 350,000 to 500,000 distinct CDR3 sequences, approximately 15% of them seen once. The time point: newly diagnosed GD, antithyroid drugs for less than 3 months. The TCR library was prepared using RNA isolated from PBMCs. These data were also filed under a second study, of T cells in Graves' hyperthyroidism and ophthalmopathy.

The material was peripheral blood mononuclear cells (PBMCs), obtained at new diagnosis, from a patient treated with antithyroid drugs. These TCRs come from a woman in her forties or fifties with Graves disease.

This clonotype was picked up many times. The chain combines TRBV9 with TRBJ2-7, with 7 bases identical to TRBD1. Germline trimming cut 0 bases from V and 4 bases from J; bases unmatched to any gene: 7. Per the germline V gene, CDR1 is SGDLS and CDR2 is YYNGEE. This CDR3 is built from 15 residues. CDR3 in amino acids: CASSVGGGADYEQYF. The CDR3 DNA follows: TGTGCCAGCAGCGTAGGAGGGGGCGCGGATTACGAGCAGTACTTC.

V and J are TRBV28 and TRBJ2-3; 9 bases agree with TRBD2. CDR3 length: 14 residues. Germline V gives CDR1 MDHEN, CDR2 SYDVKM. The V segment lost 4 bases and the J segment 6 bases; nucleotides outside the gene matches: 5. CDR3 in DNA: TGTGCCAGCAGTTCCCAGCGGGAGGTTGATACGCAGTATTTT. Translated, it gives CASSSQREVDTQYF.

This clonotype was recorded many times. This chain joins TRBV11-2 and TRBJ2-5; perhaps TRBD2 as D (5 bases). Trimming took 1 base from V and 4 from J, leaving 19 bases between them. The CDR3 is made up of 17 amino acids. Germline V gene sequence: CDR1 SGHAT, CDR2 FQNNGV. CDR3: CASSLAFASSSPETQYF. CDR3 in DNA: TGTGCCAGCAGCTTAGCGTTCGCGTCTAGCTCCCCAGAGACCCAGTACTTC.

The table lists this clonotype with a few counts. This sequence joins TRBV6-2 or TRBV6-3 and TRBJ2-1; TRBD1 matches 12 bases. Gene TRBJ2-5 matches the end of the DNA better, so the J call may be wrong. Germline CDR1 MNHEY, CDR2 SVGEGT. This CDR3 spans 14 amino acids. The CDR3 coding sequence is TGTGCCAGCAGTCGGGACAGGGGGCGAGAGACCCAGTACTTC. Protein: CASSRDRGRETQYF.

This clonotype was counted many times. The chain employs TRBV5-6 and TRBJ1-5, with 8 bases aligning to TRBD1. The CDR3 loop spans 16 amino acids. Germline assignment: CDR1 SGHDT and CDR2 YYEEEE. Germline trimming cut 3 bases from V and 2 bases from J; bases unmatched to any gene: 7. The CDR3 DNA reads as TGTGCCAGCAGCTCGTTGACAGGGGTCGGCAATCAGCCCCAGCATTTT. Translating it yields CASSSLTGVGNQPQHF.

The chain joins TRBV30 to TRBJ2-7; D gene ambiguous. Germline CDR1 GTSNPN, CDR2 SVGIG (reference sequence). The CDR3 is 12 amino acids. Trimming removed 3 bases from V and 3 bases from J, with 9 bases in between. The CDR3 is CAWRYTDYEQYF. In DNA form, the CDR3 reads TGTGCCTGGAGGTACACGGACTACGAGCAGTACTTC.

V is TRBV20-1 and J is TRBJ2-7; 11 bases are a match to TRBD1. Unmatched junction bases numbered 7, after V lost 6 bases and J lost 3 bases. CDR1 is DFQATT and CDR2 is SNEGSKA in the germline V gene (reference sequence). The CDR3 loop spans 14 amino acids. The CDR3 DNA follows: TGCAGTGCCCCCGGGACAGGGGGGAACTACGAGCAGTACTTC. Residues: CSAPGTGGNYEQYF.

In its sample, this clonotype was seen a few times. The chain links TRBV6-2 or TRBV6-3 to TRBJ2-1; D is perhaps TRBD2 (5 bases). V lost 0 bases and J 0 bases, leaving 9 bases between the germline ends. There are 16 residues in the CDR3. The germline CDR1 and CDR2 sequences are MNHEY and SVGEGT. The CDR3 region has the DNA TGTGCCAGCAGTTACTCTAGCGCGAGCTCCTACAATGAGCAGTTCTTC. This encodes CASSYSSASSYNEQFF.

For this clonotype: This likely stems from a read error, as it lies one base from a far larger clone. It is unclear where the CDR3 begins or ends on the DNA, so no DNA is shown, and the CDR3 is as TCRdb lists it. The chain joins TRBV6-2 or TRBV6-3 to TRBJ2-2; no DNA check was done on the table's D call, TRBD1. Germline CDR1 and CDR2: MNHEY and SVGEGT. Inclusive of both ends, the CDR3 amounts to 15 amino acids. CDR3: CASSFWAGGSGEPFF.

This clonotype occurred many times. The chain couples TRBV12-5 to TRBJ1-2; a possible D gene is TRBD1 (6 bases). Deletions cut 0 bases from V and 0 bases from J, with 14 bases between. Germline CDR1 LGHNT, CDR2 FRNRAP. The CDR3 sequence is 17 residues long. CDR3 amino acids: CASGLVGSRGTNYGYTF. The CDR3 DNA reads as TGTGCTAGTGGTTTGGTAGGGAGCAGGGGAACTAACTATGGCTACACCTTC. Using reference TRBV12-5 and TRBJ1-2 for the parts outside the CDR3, the full variable domain is DARVTQTPRHKVTEMGQEVTMRCQPILGHNTVFWYRQTMMQGLELLAYFRNRAPLDDSGMPKDRFSAEMPDATLATLKIQPSEPRDSAVYFCASGLVGSRGTNYGYTFGSGTRLTVV.

This clonotype was found many times. The chain employs TRBV27 and TRBJ2-7; TRBD2 matches at 10 bases. From germline, CDR1 is MNHEY and CDR2 SMNVEV (reference sequence). This CDR3 is built from 16 residues. Trimming at V came to 2 bases and at J to 5 bases, leaving 9 bases not matched to a gene. The CDR3 reads CASSLGVASGSNEQYF. The CDR3 region has the DNA TGTGCCAGCAGTTTAGGGGTGGCTAGCGGGAGCAACGAGCAGTACTTC.

The chain uses TRBV5-1 and TRBJ2-3, with TRBD2 matching 11 bases. Germline V gene sequence: CDR1 SGHRS, CDR2 YFSETQ. V was clipped by 7 bases and J by 7 bases; unmatched bases: 8. This CDR3 comprises 14 residues. The CDR3 loop is CASRVGTSGNTQYF. The CDR3 DNA follows: TGCGCCAGCCGCGTCGGGACTAGCGGAAATACGCAGTATTTT.

In its sample, this clonotype was seen many times. The chain uses TRBV28 and TRBJ2-1, with a tentative D call TRBD1 (5 bases). This CDR3 has 12 residues. V was clipped by 5 bases and J by 12 bases, with 14 bases between them. CDR1 MDHEN and CDR2 SYDVKM come from the germline V gene. This chain's CDR3 is CASSQGGAGQFF. CDR3 nucleotides: TGTGCCAGCAGTCAAGGTGGGGCAGGGCAGTTCTTC.

This clonotype occurred many times. The junction departs from the called germline gene at one end, perhaps through a read error. The V call is TRBV7-9, the J call TRBJ2-1; D gene ambiguous. The CDR3 contains 13 residues. In germline, CDR1 is SEHNR, CDR2 FQNEAQ (reference sequence). The CDR3 bases are TGTGCCAGCAGCTTAGGGTGGTCAGGCCTCAAAGATTTC. As protein: CASSLGWSGLKDF.

The V gene is TRBV4-1, the J gene TRBJ2-3; 10 positions match TRBD1. Germline V gene data show CDR1 as MGHRA and CDR2 as YSYEKL. Trimming at V came to 1 base and at J to 2 bases, leaving 6 bases not matched to a gene. The CDR3 totals 17 residues. In nucleotides, the CDR3 is TGCGCCAGCAGCCAAGTCCCCCGACAGGGGGCCACAGATACGCAGTATTTT. Translating gives CASSQVPRQGATDTQYF.

This clonotype was seen ten or more times. J is TRBJ2-3 and V is TRBV10-2, with 8 bases lining up with TRBD1. CDR3 size: 14 residues. Per the germline V gene, CDR1 is WSHSY and CDR2 is SAAADI. With V trimmed by 1 base and J by 4 bases, 1 base remained unmatched. Here the CDR3 DNA reads TGCGCCAGCAGTGAGTACAGGGGGGCAGATACGCAGTATTTT. Encoded protein: CASSEYRGADTQYF.

To note about this clonotype: This sequence may be a read error, since a much larger clone differs from it by one base. V and J are TRBV12-3 or TRBV12-4 and TRBJ2-4, with D possibly being TRBD1 or TRBD2 (5 bases each). The CDR3 totals 15 residues. Deletions cut 6 bases from V and 13 bases from J, with 25 bases between. CDR3 sequence reads: CASSEGRGDYNEQYF. The DNA of the CDR3 is TGTGCCAGCAGCGAGGGTAGGGGCGACTACAATGAGCAGTACTTC.

This clonotype was seen repeatedly, ten times or more. The V and J genes are TRBV5-4 and TRBJ1-4; 9 positions match TRBD1. The CDR3 extends over 15 amino acids. In germline, CDR1 is SGHNT, CDR2 YYREEE (reference sequence). J gave up 7 bases and V 7 bases, and 11 bases lay outside the gene matches. The CDR3 DNA sequence: TGTGCCAGCGGCGTGCAAGGGACAGGGACTGAAAAACTGTTTTTT. Protein sequence: CASGVQGTGTEKLFF.

Many counts were recorded for this clonotype. J is TRBJ2-2 and V is TRBV27; no clear D. In germline, CDR1 is MNHEY, CDR2 SMNVEV (reference sequence). There are 16 residues in the CDR3. Trimming removed 2 bases at V and 3 bases at J, with 13 bases between. For the CDR3, the DNA is TGTGCCAGCAGTTTACTGTCCCGCACAGACACCGGGGAGCTGTTTTTT. It translates to CASSLLSRTDTGELFF.

This clonotype came up many times. CDR3 residues: CASSLRISQETQYF. CDR3 in DNA: TGTGCCAGCAGTTTACGAATCAGCCAAGAGACCCAGTACTTC. The chain links TRBV12-3 or TRBV12-4 to TRBJ2-5; unclear D gene. CDR3 length: 14 amino acids. The V end was cut by 2 bases, the J end by 1 base, with 8 bases between.